This entry lists 29 T cell receptor beta chains sequenced from one sample in a study of blood T cell repertoires in COVID-19. The repertoire was sequenced with immunoSEQ multiplex PCR; TCRdb's copy has only in-frame clones and lacks some. Of some 340,000 clones listed, 85% to 95% are singletons. Sequencing used PBMCs or T cells enriched from blood (not recorded which). The source of these receptors is a woman younger than 45 who had been exposed to COVID-19.

The chain uses TRBV4-3 and TRBJ2-1, with D hard to call. V lost 4 bases and J 6 bases, leaving 16 bases between the germline ends. The CDR3 loop spans 15 amino acids. Germline CDR1 reads LGHNA; CDR2 reads YSLEER. This chain's CDR3 is CASSRNVIDSNEQFF. The DNA of the CDR3 is TGCGCCAGCAGCCGAAACGTGATAGATTCCAATGAGCAGTTCTTC.

The rearrangement links TRBV7-2 to TRBJ1-6; 10 positions match TRBD1. J lost 10 bases, V lost 5 bases, and 2 bases had no gene match. The CDR3 is 13 residues long. Germline values: CDR1 SGHTA, CDR2 FQGNSA. DNA for the CDR3: TGTGCCAGCAGCAGACAGGGGGCCTCACCCCTCCACTTT. Protein sequence: CASSRQGASPLHF.

The genes are TRBV13 and TRBJ1-6, with 9 bases aligning to TRBD1. Germline values: CDR1 PRHDT, CDR2 FYEKMQ (reference sequence). With V trimmed by 1 base and J by 4 bases, 8 bases remained unmatched. This CDR3 region has 18 residues. The CDR3 DNA sequence: TGTGCCAGCAGCTTAGCCCCGGGACAGGGCCCTTATAATTCACCCCTCCACTTT. Translating gives CASSLAPGQGPYNSPLHF.

CDR3 protein: CASRPSEGLYENTEAFF. DNA for the CDR3: TGTGCCAGCAGACCGAGCGAGGGACTTTATGAGAACACTGAAGCTTTCTTT. The J gene is TRBJ1-1, the V gene TRBV2; TRBD1 might be the D (5 bases). In germline, CDR1 is SNHLY, CDR2 FYNNEI. V was trimmed by 6 bases and J by 1 base, leaving 21 bases between them. This CDR3 has 17 amino acids.

This chain links TRBV4-1 with TRBJ2-7; 8 bases align to TRBD1. Germline V CDR1 and CDR2: MGHRA, YSYEKL. V lost 0 bases and J lost 6; bases outside the gene matches: 7. The CDR3 contains 15 residues. The CDR3 DNA is TGCGCCAGCAGCCAAGAGGCAGGGGGCGCTTCCGAGCAGTACTTC. Translated: CASSQEAGGASEQYF.

This clone has a single count. The chain has TRBV7-2 and TRBJ2-7, with a tentative D call TRBD2 (5 bases). There are 13 residues in the CDR3. V was cut by 4 bases and J by 7 bases, with 14 bases left in between. Germline V gene lookup returns CDR1 SGHTA and CDR2 FQGNSA. The CDR3 here is CASSSTPGGEQYF. The DNA for the CDR3 is TGTGCCAGCAGCTCGACGCCGGGCGGGGAGCAGTACTTC.

The chain couples TRBV10-3 to TRBJ1-4; 7 nucleotides align to TRBD1. The trim removed 6 bases at V and 3 bases at J, leaving 4 bases unmatched. The germline CDR1 and CDR2 sequences are ENHRY and SYGVKD. The CDR3 has 14 residues. Here the CDR3 reads CAIRAGGANEKLFF. CDR3 DNA sequence: TGTGCCATCAGGGCAGGGGGAGCTAATGAAAAACTGTTTTTT.

This chain links TRBV5-4 with TRBJ1-2, with D maybe TRBD1 (5 bases). Per germline, CDR1 SGHNT and CDR2 YYREEE (reference sequence). The CDR3 loop spans 14 amino acids. Trimming stripped 5 bases from V and 7 bases from J, with 18 bases between. The chain's CDR3 is CASSFPQGGGGYTF. The DNA of the CDR3 is TGTGCCAGCAGTTTCCCTCAGGGCGGTGGTGGCTACACCTTC.

The chain joins TRBV7-6 to TRBJ1-3, with 9 bases aligning to TRBD1. From germline, CDR1 is SGHVS and CDR2 FNYEAQ. This CDR3 is built from 15 residues. The trim removed 5 bases at V and 8 bases at J, leaving 10 bases unmatched. This CDR3 is CASSLGTGKADTIYF. The CDR3 coding sequence is TGTGCCAGCAGCCTTGGGACAGGGAAAGCGGACACCATATATTTT.

This sequence joins TRBV4-1 and TRBJ1-1, with D possibly matching TRBD1 (5 bases). The V and J ends lost 5 bases and 0 bases respectively, with 10 bases between them. Germline V gives CDR1 MGHRA, CDR2 YSYEKL. The CDR3 spans 14 residues. This CDR3 is CASSRGGMNTEAFF. DNA of the CDR3: TGCGCCAGCAGCAGGGGCGGGATGAACACTGAAGCTTTCTTT.

The chain uses TRBV18 and TRBJ2-1, with 12 nucleotides matching TRBD2. With 3 bases clipped from V and 5 bases from J, the junction kept 5 bases outside the gene matches. Looked up from germline, CDR1 is KGHSH and CDR2 is LQKENI. The CDR3 is 16 residues long. The CDR3 sequence is CASSPRLAGDDNEQFF. CDR3 nucleotides: TGTGCCAGCTCACCGAGACTAGCGGGGGATGACAATGAGCAGTTCTTC.

J is TRBJ2-7 and V is TRBV6-5; possible D gene TRBD1, 6 bases. This CDR3 contains 13 residues. The germline V gene encodes CDR1 MNHEY and CDR2 SVGAGI. The V and J ends lost 0 bases and 6 bases respectively, with 9 bases between them. The CDR3 DNA is TGTGCCAGCAGTTACTCATGGGGGCTCGAGCAGTACTTC. Protein sequence: CASSYSWGLEQYF.

V and J are TRBV6-2 or TRBV6-3 and TRBJ1-2; D uncertain. Between the trimmed V and J ends, which lost 2 bases and 5 bases, there was a span of 6 bases. CDR1 MNHEY and CDR2 SVGEGT come from the germline V gene. The CDR3 is 12 residues long. The CDR3 is CASSYAEYGYTF. CDR3 sequence (DNA): TGTGCCAGCAGTTACGCAGAATATGGCTACACCTTC.

This chain joins TRBV5-6 and TRBJ1-6, with D uncertain. Looked up from germline, CDR1 is SGHDT and CDR2 is YYEEEE. Deletions cut 3 bases from V and 0 bases from J, with 10 bases between. CDR3 length: 16 residues. The CDR3: CASSSRRSSYNSPLHF. The CDR3 nucleotides are TGTGCCAGCAGCTCACGGAGGAGCTCCTATAATTCACCCCTCCACTTT.

CDR3 sequence reads: CASSVGPGLAGDTQYF. The DNA for the CDR3 is TGCGCCAGCAGCGTGGGCCCTGGACTAGCCGGGGATACGCAGTATTTT. The chain carries TRBV5-1 and TRBJ2-3, with 8 positions matching TRBD2. CDR1 SGHRS and CDR2 YFSETQ come from the germline V gene. The CDR3 extends over 16 amino acids. After removal of 4 bases from V and 6 bases from J, the junction contained 13 bases not matched to a gene.

This chain uses TRBV24-1 with TRBJ1-5, with TRBD1 matching 9 bases. Looked up from germline, CDR1 is KGHDR and CDR2 is SFDVKD. Trimming at V came to 2 bases and at J to 5 bases, leaving 3 bases not matched to a gene. CDR3 size: 15 residues. CDR3 sequence reads: CATSDSTGGDQPQHF. CDR3 nucleotide sequence: TGTGCCACCAGTGATTCCACAGGGGGCGATCAGCCCCAGCATTTT.

This chain uses TRBV4-3 with TRBJ2-7; no clear D gene. The germline CDR1 and CDR2 sequences are LGHNA and YSLEER. V lost 1 base and J 2 bases, leaving 9 bases between the germline ends. This CDR3 spans 14 amino acids. The CDR3 DNA is TGCGCCAGCAGCCAAGGCCCGAGGACCTACGAGCAGTACTTC. This gives the protein CASSQGPRTYEQYF.

This chain uses TRBV4-3 with TRBJ2-7; 10 bases align to TRBD2. The CDR3 has 14 residues. After removal of 4 bases from V and 3 bases from J, the junction contained 3 bases not matched to a gene. Germline V gene sequence: CDR1 LGHNA, CDR2 YSLEER. This CDR3 is CASSPASGGYEQYF. DNA for the CDR3: TGCGCCAGCAGCCCCGCTAGCGGGGGCTACGAGCAGTACTTC.

The gene calls are TRBV9 and TRBJ1-2; maybe TRBD1 (5 bases). From germline, CDR1 is SGDLS and CDR2 YYNGEE. This CDR3 has 16 residues. The V end lost 2 bases, the J end lost 4 bases, and 18 bases lay between the germline ends. The CDR3 loop is CASSVTLQEGFYGYTF. The CDR3 nucleotides read TGTGCCAGCAGCGTCACCTTACAGGAGGGTTTCTATGGCTACACCTTC.

The chain is built from TRBV18 and TRBJ1-5; 10 bases fit TRBD1. Germline V gives CDR1 KGHSH, CDR2 LQKENI. Losses at the gene ends were 3 bases for V and 0 bases for J; bases not matched to a gene: 8. There are 18 residues in the CDR3. The CDR3 sequence: CASSPGTGATLSNQPQHF. Written as DNA, the CDR3 is TGTGCCAGCTCACCGGGGACAGGGGCGACCCTTAGCAATCAGCCCCAGCATTTT.

This clone was recorded once. The rearrangement joins TRBV14 to TRBJ2-7; D perhaps matches TRBD2 (6 bases). The V gene lost 6 bases and the J gene lost 7 bases, with 19 bases spanning the gap. Germline CDR1 is SGHDN and CDR2 is FVKESK. The CDR3 is 14 amino acids. CDR3 nucleotides: TGTGCCAGCAGTTTCGCTTTAGCGGTTGGGGAGCAGTACTTC. It codes for CASSFALAVGEQYF.

The chain has TRBV7-8 and TRBJ2-1, with a tentative D call TRBD1 (6 bases). V was trimmed by 7 bases and J by 3 bases, leaving 13 bases between them. The CDR3 is 14 residues long. The germline gives CDR1 SGHVS, CDR2 FQNEAQ. The CDR3 DNA is TGTGCCAGCAACCCCAGGACAGTCTACAATGAGCAGTTCTTC. It translates to CASNPRTVYNEQFF.

V and J are TRBV2 and TRBJ2-1, with a tentative D call TRBD2 (6 bases). The CDR3 sequence is 14 residues long. Trimming cost V 1 base and J 2 bases, with 6 bases left between them. Germline assignment: CDR1 SNHLY and CDR2 FYNNEI. For the CDR3, the DNA is TGTGCCAGCAGTGAAGGCGGGGCCTACAATGAGCAGTTCTTC. This encodes CASSEGGAYNEQFF.

The chain recombines TRBV11-2 with TRBJ2-7, with TRBD1 matching 8 bases. This CDR3 has 14 amino acids. Trimming cost V 3 bases and J 5 bases; bases outside gene matches: 6. The germline V gene has CDR1 SGHAT and CDR2 FQNNGV. DNA of the CDR3: TGTGCCAGCAGCTTGGACAGGGTATACGACGAGCAGTACTTC. Residues: CASSLDRVYDEQYF.

The chain has TRBV12-3 or TRBV12-4 and TRBJ1-1; 7 bases map to TRBD1. After removal of 3 bases from V and 7 bases from J, the junction contained 2 bases not matched to a gene. The CDR3 has 12 residues. The CDR3 DNA reads TGTGCCAGCAGTTTCGGACAGGTTGAAGCTTTCTTT. Protein sequence: CASSFGQVEAFF.

The V call is TRBV18, the J call TRBJ1-2; the D gene is possibly TRBD1 (6 bases). Trimming left V 0 bases short and J 1 base short, with 9 bases between. Germline assignment: CDR1 KGHSH and CDR2 LQKENI. CDR3 length equals 15 residues. The CDR3 DNA reads as TGTGCCAGCTCACCACCAGGACAGCTTAACTATGGCTACACCTTC. It translates to CASSPPGQLNYGYTF.

V is TRBV6-2 or TRBV6-3 and J is TRBJ1-2; 8 nucleotides line up with TRBD1. Germline V gene lookup returns CDR1 MNHEY and CDR2 SVGEGT. Losses at the gene ends were 5 bases for V and 4 bases for J; bases not matched to a gene: 15. CDR3 length: 17 residues. CDR3 in amino acids: CASSKIPLGQDLYGYTF. DNA of the CDR3: TGTGCCAGCAGTAAAATACCTTTGGGACAGGACCTCTATGGCTACACCTTC.

The V and J genes are TRBV7-9 and TRBJ2-7; 9 bases are shared with TRBD1. V shed 4 bases and J 5 bases; nucleotides not matched to a gene: 9. Per germline, CDR1 SEHNR and CDR2 FQNEAQ (reference sequence). The CDR3 covers 15 residues. CDR3 region: CASSSGTGTLHEQYF. CDR3 coding DNA: TGTGCCAGCAGCTCCGGGACAGGGACCTTACACGAGCAGTACTTC.

The chain combines TRBV25-1 with TRBJ1-4; TRBD1 aligns across 8 bases. This CDR3 contains 13 residues. After removal of 4 bases from V and 13 bases from J, the junction contained 8 bases not matched to a gene. The germline gives CDR1 MGHDK, CDR2 SYGVNS. The DNA for the CDR3 is TGTGCCAGCAGTGGGACAGGGTACCTGGGACTGTTTTTT. Translation gives CASSGTGYLGLFF.